Only a few counts were recorded for the clone carrying this T cell receptor beta chain. Its antigen is not identified. Donors came from a validation cohort of over a hundred subjects, distinct from the first 666-subject cohort. These data come from a study of cytomegalovirus exposure and HLA in healthy donors. Study results and caveats: A few CMV-associated chains were confirmed in vitro to be specific for CMV antigens. Around 160 TCR beta chains were listed as cytomegalovirus-associated. Accounts indicate the classifier identified cytomegalovirus status with strong specificity and sensitivity.

Measured with immunoSEQ multiplex PCR; TCRdb has only the in-frame clones, and not every one. The sample comprises approximately 150,000 clones, less than 90% of which are singletons, and more than 8.5% rests with the top ten. Germline V gene lookup returns CDR1 SNHLY and CDR2 FYNNEI. This CDR3 region has 14 residues. The V gene end was trimmed by 6 bases and the J gene end by 5 bases; junction bases not matched to a gene: 4. The clonotype was recovered from a man aged 25 to 40 in good health and CMV-seropositive. The sample taken for sequencing was PBMCs. V gene TRBV2 combines with J gene TRBJ1-4, with TRBD1 matching 9 bases. The CDR3 bases are TGTGCCAGCAGCCAACAGGGGGCAAATGAAAAACTGTTTTTT. It codes for CASSQQGANEKLFF.